Listed here are 32 T cell receptor beta chains from one sample, sequenced in a study of cytomegalovirus exposure and HLA in healthy donors. Vbeta (60) and Jbeta (13) primers were used in the PCR. TCRdb's copy holds only in-frame clones and misses some; the assay was immunoSEQ multiplex PCR. The sample has 150,000 to 200,000 clones, about four fifths seen once. Sequenced material: PBMCs. Receptor source: a woman in her 30s in good health and CMV-seronegative.

This chain links TRBV7-2 with TRBJ2-6; TRBD1 matches at 9 bases. V shed 4 bases, J shed 0 bases, and the junction held 1 base outside the gene matches. This CDR3 comprises 16 residues. CDR1 SGHTA and CDR2 FQGNSA come from the germline V gene. The CDR3 DNA reads TGTGCCAGCAGCTCGGGACAGGGCTCTGGGGCCAACGTCCTGACTTTC. Amino acids: CASSSGQGSGANVLTF.

The chain links TRBV27 to TRBJ2-7; 9 bases match TRBD1. The V gene end was trimmed by 5 bases and the J gene end by 3 bases; junction bases not matched to a gene: 2. The CDR3 consists of 13 residues. Per germline, CDR1 MNHEY and CDR2 SMNVEV (reference sequence). This chain's CDR3 is CASSTGQGYEQYF. The DNA of the CDR3 is TGTGCCAGCAGTACGGGACAGGGCTACGAGCAGTACTTC.

The chain combines TRBV7-8 with TRBJ1-2; 7 nucleotides align to TRBD1. The CDR3 covers 15 residues. With 2 bases clipped from V and 5 bases from J, the junction kept 8 bases outside the gene matches. Germline loops: CDR1 SGHVS, CDR2 FQNEAQ. CDR3 in amino acids: CASSLTRTGTYGYTF. The CDR3 DNA reads as TGTGCCAGCAGCTTAACCAGGACAGGAACGTATGGCTACACCTTC.

The chain is built from TRBV5-1 and TRBJ1-2; 7 bases align to TRBD1. Trimming at V came to 4 bases and at J to 0 bases, leaving 6 bases not matched to a gene. CDR3 size: 15 residues. Germline lookup yields CDR1 SGHRS and CDR2 YFSETQ. As DNA, the CDR3 is TGCGCCAGCAGCCCGGGCGGGACAGCTAACTATGGCTACACCTTC. Amino acids: CASSPGGTANYGYTF.

In regard to this clone: The sample carries other DNA sequences with the same CDR3. The chain has TRBV4-3 and TRBJ1-4, with 7 bases lining up with TRBD1. V lost 1 base to trimming and J lost 4 bases; unmatched junction nucleotides: 6. Germline loops: CDR1 LGHNA, CDR2 YSLEER. The CDR3 contains 16 residues. The CDR3 loop is CASSQGQGRGNEKLFF. The CDR3 DNA follows: TGCGCCAGCAGCCAAGGACAGGGTAGGGGTAATGAAAAACTGTTTTTT.

The chain joins TRBV30 to TRBJ1-5, with D possibly matching TRBD1 (6 bases). CDR3 length: 16 amino acids. Germline lookup yields CDR1 GTSNPN and CDR2 SVGIG (reference sequence). V lost 0 bases to trimming and J lost 5 bases, with 17 bases between them. The CDR3 nucleotides are TGTGCCTGGAGTGTGGGGGGGGCACAATGGGATCAGCCCCAGCATTTT. Protein: CAWSVGGAQWDQPQHF.

The genes are TRBV7-2 and TRBJ2-5; 7 bases align to TRBD1. V lost 4 bases, J lost 3 bases, and 5 bases stayed unmatched. The CDR3 loop spans 14 amino acids. Per germline, CDR1 SGHTA and CDR2 FQGNSA. The CDR3 here is CASSSGQAEETQYF. Written as DNA, the CDR3 is TGTGCCAGCAGCTCTGGACAGGCCGAAGAGACCCAGTACTTC.

The rearrangement links TRBV6-1 to TRBJ2-2; D is perhaps TRBD2 (6 bases). The length of the CDR3 is 14 residues. V was clipped by 7 bases and J by 3 bases, with 12 bases between them. The germline V gene has CDR1 MNHNS and CDR2 SASEGT. The CDR3 nucleotides read TGTGCCAGCAAGGAGGGGAGCTACACCGGGGAGCTGTTTTTT. Amino acids: CASKEGSYTGELFF.

The rearrangement links TRBV25-1 to TRBJ2-6; a weak D match, TRBD2 (6 bases). The CDR3 has 12 amino acids. Trimming took 7 bases from V and 11 from J, leaving 12 bases between them. Germline V lookup: CDR1 MGHDK, CDR2 SYGVNS. The DNA for the CDR3 is TGTGCCAGCACAGCGGGCGAATACGTCCTGACTTTC. It codes for CASTAGEYVLTF.

V is TRBV5-1 and J is TRBJ1-1; 7 bases are shared with TRBD1. Germline assignment: CDR1 SGHRS and CDR2 YFSETQ. This CDR3 is 16 amino acids long. V was pared by 1 base and J by 1 base, with 7 bases of the junction left unmatched. CDR3: CASSLLLGGANTEAFF. CDR3 bases: TGCGCCAGCAGCTTGTTGCTAGGGGGCGCGAACACTGAAGCTTTCTTT.

This clone was seen only a few times. The chain employs TRBV9 and TRBJ1-4; TRBD1 aligns across 11 bases. The CDR3 has 14 residues. Germline CDR1 SGDLS, CDR2 YYNGEE. The ends lost 2 bases at V and 7 bases at J; junction bases unmatched: 1. The CDR3: CASSVGTGGEKLFF. The CDR3 region has the DNA TGTGCCAGCAGCGTCGGGACAGGGGGTGAAAAACTGTTTTTT.

The rearrangement links TRBV30 to TRBJ2-1; no clear D. The V gene lost 0 bases and the J gene lost 9 bases, with 9 bases spanning the gap. The CDR3 is 12 residues long. Germline V gene data show CDR1 as GTSNPN and CDR2 as SVGIG (reference sequence). The CDR3 DNA follows: TGTGCCTGGAGTGTACTAAGTAGTGAGCAGTTCTTC. It translates to CAWSVLSSEQFF.

J is TRBJ2-7 and V is TRBV9; 10 bases line up with TRBD2. Per germline, CDR1 SGDLS and CDR2 YYNGEE. Losses at the gene ends were 4 bases for V and 2 bases for J; bases not matched to a gene: 6. There are 15 residues in the CDR3. CDR3 coding DNA: TGTGCCAGCAGCTCCCGAGCGGGGGGGCCCTACGAGCAGTACTTC. It specifies CASSSRAGGPYEQYF.

The rearrangement links TRBV5-6 to TRBJ1-5, with no clear D. The germline CDR1 and CDR2 sequences are SGHDT and YYEEEE. V was pared by 0 bases and J by 0 bases, with 13 bases between. This CDR3 spans 17 amino acids. In nucleotides, the CDR3 is TGTGCCAGCAGCTTGGGAGGGTACGGATATAGCAATCAGCCCCAGCATTTT. Amino acid sequence: CASSLGGYGYSNQPQHF.

This chain connects TRBV21-1 to TRBJ2-2; the table's D call, TRBD2, was not checked against the DNA. TRBV21-1 is annotated as a pseudogene. This CDR3 spans 15 amino acids. The CDR3 sequence: CASSPTGGNTGELFF. CDR3 in DNA: TGTGCCAGCAGCCCGACGGGGGGGAACACCGGGGAGCTGTTTTTT.

This chain uses TRBV7-6 with TRBJ2-5; D possibly corresponds to TRBD2 (6 bases). This CDR3 region has 15 residues. Trimming pared 1 base from V and 5 bases from J, leaving 14 bases between. Germline CDR1 reads SGHVS; CDR2 reads FNYEAQ. CDR3 coding DNA: TGTGCCAGCAGCTTAGGAGTAGCGGACGCGGAGACCCAGTACTTC. Protein product: CASSLGVADAETQYF.

Worth noting for this clone: Its ends do not fully match the called genes, so a read error is possible. The rearrangement joins TRBV7-7 to TRBJ2-5, with D possibly matching TRBD1 (6 bases). The CDR3 contains 13 residues. Germline V gene data show CDR1 as SSHAT and CDR2 as FNYEAQ (reference sequence). The chain's CDR3 is CASSIDRLETQYF. CDR3 nucleotides: TGTGCTAGCAGCATCGACAGGCTGGAGACCCAGTACTTC.

As to this clone: Other DNA variants within this sample encode the same CDR3. The chain is built from TRBV30 and TRBJ1-5; weak D call: TRBD1 (5 bases). The CDR3 covers 14 residues. Deletions cut 0 bases from V and 2 bases from J, with 8 bases between. The germline CDR1 and CDR2 sequences are GTSNPN and SVGIG (reference sequence). In nucleotides, the CDR3 is TGTGCCTGGAGTGTAACAGGCGGCAATCAGCCCCAGCATTTT. It is translated as CAWSVTGGNQPQHF.

The V gene is TRBV5-1, the J gene TRBJ2-3, with TRBD2 matching over 11 bases. There are 16 residues in the CDR3. From germline, CDR1 is SGHRS and CDR2 YFSETQ. J lost 4 bases, V lost 1 base, and 5 bases had no gene match. The CDR3 loop reads CASSLPLAGVADTQYF. The CDR3 DNA reads TGCGCCAGCAGCTTGCCACTAGCGGGGGTTGCAGATACGCAGTATTTT.

The gene calls are TRBV5-1 and TRBJ2-3, with TRBD1 matching 8 bases. CDR3 length: 14 residues. The V segment lost 2 bases and the J segment 3 bases; nucleotides outside the gene matches: 2. The V gene's germline CDR1 is SGHRS and CDR2 YFSETQ. The CDR3 protein is CASSFQGATDTQYF. CDR3 nucleotides: TGCGCCAGCAGCTTTCAGGGGGCAACAGATACGCAGTATTTT.

This chain joins TRBV10-3 and TRBJ1-4, with TRBD1 matching over 8 bases. V shed 3 bases and J 8 bases; nucleotides not matched to a gene: 2. The CDR3 covers 13 residues. Per germline, CDR1 ENHRY and CDR2 SYGVKD. CDR3 protein: CAISEGQGEKLFF. CDR3 bases: TGTGCCATCAGTGAAGGACAGGGCGAAAAACTGTTTTTT.

This clone was observed a few times. V gene TRBV5-8 combines with J gene TRBJ1-6, with D possibly being TRBD1 (6 bases). Trimming removed 3 bases at V and 7 bases at J, with 14 bases between. The CDR3 consists of 15 residues. Germline V gene data show CDR1 as SGHTS and CDR2 as YDEGEE. The DNA for the CDR3 is TGTGCCAGCAGCTCTATACAGGGAGTCAATTCACCCCTCCACTTT. This encodes CASSSIQGVNSPLHF.

The chain couples TRBV5-4 to TRBJ1-1; D remains ambiguous. V was cut by 2 bases and J by 8 bases, with 16 bases left in between. Germline V CDR1 and CDR2: SGHNT, YYREEE (reference sequence). This CDR3 is built from 14 residues. The CDR3 here is CASSFGVPMAEAFF. The CDR3 DNA reads as TGTGCCAGCAGCTTCGGGGTTCCCATGGCGGAAGCTTTCTTT. Supplemented by reference TRBV5-4 and TRBJ1-1, the full variable domain reads ETGVTQSPTHLIKTRGQQVTLRCSSQSGHNTVSWYQQALGQGPQFIFQYYREEENGRGNFPPRFSGLQFPNYSSELNVNALELDDSALYLCASSFGVPMAEAFFGQGTRLTVV.

This chain joins TRBV13 and TRBJ1-2, with D tentatively TRBD1 (5 bases). Germline V CDR1 and CDR2: PRHDT, FYEKMQ (reference sequence). Trimming stripped 3 bases from V and 2 bases from J, with 10 bases between. This CDR3 region has 14 residues. The CDR3 protein is CASSFGEGNYGYTF. The DNA for the CDR3 is TGTGCCAGCAGCTTTGGGGAGGGGAACTATGGCTACACCTTC. The full variable domain, rest sourced from reference TRBV13 and TRBJ1-2, is AAGVIQSPRHLIKEKRETATLKCYPIPRHDTVYWYQQGPGQDPQFLISFYEKMQSDKGSIPDRFSAQQFSDYHSELNMSSLELGDSALYFCASSFGEGNYGYTFGSGTRLTVV.

The genes are TRBV29-1 and TRBJ2-1, with TRBD2 matching 10 bases. This CDR3 comprises 15 residues. Germline lookup yields CDR1 SQVTM and CDR2 ANQGSEA. Losses at the gene ends were 6 bases for V and 5 bases for J; bases not matched to a gene: 10. CDR3 bases: TGCAGCGTAGAATACCCGGGACTAGCGCACAATGAGCAGTTCTTC. It codes for CSVEYPGLAHNEQFF.

The sample holds a few counts of this clone. This chain connects TRBV7-9 to TRBJ2-5; TRBD2 aligns across 16 bases. The CDR3 has 15 amino acids. The J segment lost 6 bases and the V segment lost 5 bases, leaving 3 bases of the junction unmatched. Looked up from germline, CDR1 is SEHNR and CDR2 is FQNEAQ (reference sequence). CDR3 in amino acids: CASSGGLAGGKTQYF. The CDR3, as DNA: TGTGCCAGCAGCGGGGGACTAGCGGGGGGGAAGACCCAGTACTTC.

V is TRBV10-2 and J is TRBJ2-3, with TRBD2 matching over 10 bases. Germline V gene sequence: CDR1 WSHSY, CDR2 SAAADI. The trim removed 3 bases at V and 8 bases at J, leaving 5 bases unmatched. This CDR3 has 14 residues. The CDR3 coding sequence is TGCGCCAGCAGTGAAGCGGGGGGGGCGGGTACGCAGTATTTT. Protein product: CASSEAGGAGTQYF.

The chain combines TRBV6-5 with TRBJ1-1; 9 nucleotides line up with TRBD1. There are 15 residues in the CDR3. Per germline, CDR1 MNHEY and CDR2 SVGAGI. V was pared by 5 bases and J by 6 bases, with 10 bases of the junction left unmatched. The CDR3 loop reads CASSHGQGLSAEAFF. In DNA form, the CDR3 reads TGTGCCAGCAGTCATGGACAGGGGCTGTCTGCTGAAGCTTTCTTT.

The chain employs TRBV7-8 and TRBJ1-2; TRBD1 agrees at 7 bases. Germline CDR1 SGHVS, CDR2 FQNEAQ. Losses at the gene ends were 4 bases for V and 4 bases for J; bases not matched to a gene: 6. This CDR3 has 14 amino acids. CDR3 DNA: TGTGCCAGCAGCTCAACAGGGGTAGGCTATGGCTACACCTTC. Translated, it gives CASSSTGVGYGYTF.

This clone was seen a handful of times. V is TRBV7-3 and J is TRBJ2-7, with 9 bases lining up with TRBD1. Germline V CDR1 and CDR2: SGHTA, FQGTGA. With 5 bases clipped from V and 3 bases from J, the junction kept 8 bases outside the gene matches. CDR3 length: 15 amino acids. The CDR3 reads CASSPGTGPIYEQYF. The DNA of the CDR3 is TGTGCCAGCAGCCCGGGGACAGGGCCCATCTACGAGCAGTACTTC.

The chain is built from TRBV6-1 and TRBJ2-7; TRBD1 matches 7 bases. Germline V lookup: CDR1 MNHNS, CDR2 SASEGT. CDR3 length equals 14 residues. With 1 base clipped from V and 1 base from J, the junction kept 1 base outside the gene matches. The CDR3, as DNA: TGTGCCAGCAGTGAAGGACAGGGATCCTACGAGCAGTACTTC. Protein sequence: CASSEGQGSYEQYF.

This chain uses TRBV5-1 with TRBJ1-1; D is perhaps TRBD1 (5 bases). The CDR3 covers 15 residues. Germline CDR1 and CDR2: SGHRS and YFSETQ. The V end was cut by 2 bases, the J end by 3 bases, with 14 bases between. CDR3 DNA sequence: TGCGCCAGCAGCTTTAAGGAGGGGCTCTACACTGAAGCTTTCTTT. The encoded protein is CASSFKEGLYTEAFF.